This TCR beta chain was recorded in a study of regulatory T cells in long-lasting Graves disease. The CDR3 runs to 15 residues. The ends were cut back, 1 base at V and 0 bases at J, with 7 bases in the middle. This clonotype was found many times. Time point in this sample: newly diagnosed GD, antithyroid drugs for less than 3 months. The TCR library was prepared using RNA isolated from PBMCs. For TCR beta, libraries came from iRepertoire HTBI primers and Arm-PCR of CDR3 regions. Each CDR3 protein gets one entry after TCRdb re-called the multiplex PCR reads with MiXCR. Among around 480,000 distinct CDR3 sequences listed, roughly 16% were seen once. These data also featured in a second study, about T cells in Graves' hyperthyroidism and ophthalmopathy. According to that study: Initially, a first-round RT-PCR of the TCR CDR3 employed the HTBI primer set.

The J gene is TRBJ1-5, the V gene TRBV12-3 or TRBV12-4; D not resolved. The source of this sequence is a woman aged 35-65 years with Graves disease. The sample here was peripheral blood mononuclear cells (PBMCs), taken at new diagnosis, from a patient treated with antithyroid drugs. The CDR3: CASSLGVYSNQPQHF. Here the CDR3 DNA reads TGTGCCAGCAGTTTAGGGGTTTATAGCAATCAGCCCCAGCATTTT.